Described below is a single T cell receptor beta chain sequence and its context. What this receptor recognizes is not known. These data belong to a study of CXCR3-negative and CXCR3-positive naive CD8 T cells (dated by TCRdb to between 2017 and 2020). About the study as a whole: In total, 130 million to 150 million TRB reads were obtained, which works out to roughly 1.5 +/- 0.3 million reads per library. Diversity and physicochemical repertoire analyses covered about a dozen donors pooled from two independent experiments. TRBV-TRBJ cluster analysis included naive subsets from a handful of donors and memory cells from 3 donors. Here is what the overall study found, with its caveats: TRB CDR3s from CXCR3-positive naive cells showed higher hydrophobicity (lower Kidera factor 4), lower energy, and higher strength and volume indices than CXCR3-negative naive cells. Freshly isolated PBMCs were used for most assays because CXCR3 expression partially decreased after cryopreservation. Within the same donor, TRBV-TRBJ usage looked similar between naive CXCR3-negative and CXCR3-positive cells, but memory cells had distinct patterns. Because surface CD5, which is linked to self-reactivity in mice, was comparable between the naive subsets, TCR interaction strength was also inferred from TRB CDR3 physicochemical properties. Both naive subsets had comparably high repertoire diversity, while memory CD8+ T cells had much lower repertoire diversity.

The instrument given in TCRdb is NextSeq 550. The Human TCR Profiling Kit (MiLaboratory) was used to prepare UMI-labeled 5' RACE TRB cDNA libraries. cDNA synthesis used the entire amount of extracted RNA, and PCR amplification then used the entire amount of cDNA produced. Libraries were prepared in parallel using an identical number of PCR cycles. In the original analysis: About 48,000 +/- 9,800 unique UMI-labeled TRB cDNA molecules per library were extracted with MIGEC and MiXCR, with at least two reads per UMI required. On average, each library contained approximately 40,000 +/- 10,000 functional in-frame TRB CDR3 nucleotide clonotypes without stop codons. After downsampling to 5000 UMI-labeled TRB molecules per sample, diversity metrics, including normalized Shannon-Wiener and Chao1, were computed in VDJtools. VDJtools was used to calculate clonotype-size-weighted physicochemical properties of the central five CDR3 residues, namely interaction energy, strength, volume and Kidera factor 4. TCRdb reprocessed the reads into one record per CDR3 protein sequence, lacking DNA. TCRdb's processing, not the authors' own work, is the source of the V and J calls. The sample table records around 65,000 distinct CDR3 sequences. The ten largest clones represent about 0.7% of the sample.

Each CD8+ T cell subset was flow-sorted in triplicate, and around 300,000 cells per subset were placed directly into RLT lysis buffer. Naive CD8+ T cells were defined stringently as CD45RO-CCR7+CD27+CD95- to exclude memory contaminants. Standard density gradient centrifugation was used to isolate peripheral blood mononuclear cells from buffy coats. A FACSAria III was used to flow-sort naive CD8+ T cells into CXCR3-negative and CXCR3-positive populations. Total RNA was extracted from sorted cells with an RNeasy Mini Kit. There are 15 amino acids in the CDR3, from cysteine to phenylalanine inclusive. No DNA sequence is on record. Sequences SEHNR (CDR1) and FQNEAQ (CDR2) are obtained from the germline V gene (reference sequence).

Sequenced: naive CXCR3+ CD8+ T cells from blood. This sample's cell subset or site label indicates: CD45RO-CCR7+CD27+CD95- naive CD8+ T cells expressing CXCR3 (TNR3+). This receptor was identified in a human donor in good health. Some clones in this sample may be carry-over from other donors' samples. The chain employs TRBV7-9 and TRBJ1-1; the D gene TCRdb calls, TRBD1, cannot be checked with no DNA. The CDR3 protein is CASSYQTGMNTEAFF.